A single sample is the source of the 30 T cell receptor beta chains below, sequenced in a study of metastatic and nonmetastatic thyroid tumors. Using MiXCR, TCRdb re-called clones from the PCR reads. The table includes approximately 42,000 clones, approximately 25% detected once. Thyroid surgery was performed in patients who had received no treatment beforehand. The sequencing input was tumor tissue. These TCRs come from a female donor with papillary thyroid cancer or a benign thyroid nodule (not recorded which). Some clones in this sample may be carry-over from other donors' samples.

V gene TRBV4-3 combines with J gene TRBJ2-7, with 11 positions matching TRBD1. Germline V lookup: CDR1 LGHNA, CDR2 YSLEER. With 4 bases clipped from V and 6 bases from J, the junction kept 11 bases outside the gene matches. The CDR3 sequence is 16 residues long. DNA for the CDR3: TGCGCCAGCAGCCGCGCCCGGGGACAGGGGGTAATCGAGCAGTACTTC. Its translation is CASSRARGQGVIEQYF.

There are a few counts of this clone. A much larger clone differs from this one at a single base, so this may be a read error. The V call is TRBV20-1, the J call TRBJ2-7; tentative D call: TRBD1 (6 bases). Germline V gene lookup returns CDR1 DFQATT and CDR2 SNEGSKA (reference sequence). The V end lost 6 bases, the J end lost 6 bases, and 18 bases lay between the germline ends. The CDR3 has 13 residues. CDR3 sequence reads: CSAMEQGLSEQYF. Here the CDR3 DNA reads TGCAGTGCAATGGAACAGGGATTGAGCGAGCAGTACTTC.

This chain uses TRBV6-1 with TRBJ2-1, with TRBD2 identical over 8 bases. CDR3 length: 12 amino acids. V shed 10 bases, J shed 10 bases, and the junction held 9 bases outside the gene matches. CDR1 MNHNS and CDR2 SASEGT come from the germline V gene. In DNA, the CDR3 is TGTGCCACCGGGACTAGTGTCTGGGAGCAGTTCTTC. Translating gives CATGTSVWEQFF.

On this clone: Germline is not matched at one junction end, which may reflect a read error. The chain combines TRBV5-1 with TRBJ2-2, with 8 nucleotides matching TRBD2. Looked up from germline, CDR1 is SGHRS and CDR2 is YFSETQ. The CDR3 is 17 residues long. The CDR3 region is CASILSGGAANTGELFF. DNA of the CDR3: TGCGCCAGCATCTTGTCCGGGGGGGCCGCGAACACCGGGGAGCTGTTTTTT. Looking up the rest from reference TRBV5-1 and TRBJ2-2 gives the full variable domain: KAGVTQTPRYLIKTRGQQVTLSCSPISGHRSVSWYQQTPGQGLQFLFEYFSETQRNKGNFPGRFSGRQFSNSRSEMNVSTLELGDSALYLCASILSGGAANTGELFFGEGSRLTVL.

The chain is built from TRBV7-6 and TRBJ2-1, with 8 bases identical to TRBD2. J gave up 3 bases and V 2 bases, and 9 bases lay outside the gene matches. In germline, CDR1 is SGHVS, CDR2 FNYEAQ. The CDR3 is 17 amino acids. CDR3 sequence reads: CASSLPSAGGFYNEQFF. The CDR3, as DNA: TGTGCCAGCAGCTTACCCTCTGCGGGGGGCTTCTACAATGAGCAGTTCTTC.

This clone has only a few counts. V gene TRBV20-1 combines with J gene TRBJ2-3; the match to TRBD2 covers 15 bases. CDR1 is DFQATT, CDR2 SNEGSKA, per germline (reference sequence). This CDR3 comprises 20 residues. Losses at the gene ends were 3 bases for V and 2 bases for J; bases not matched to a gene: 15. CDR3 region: CSASGSGLAGGRSITDTQYF. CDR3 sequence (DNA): TGCAGTGCTAGTGGCTCAGGACTAGCGGGAGGGCGTTCTATCACAGATACGCAGTATTTT.

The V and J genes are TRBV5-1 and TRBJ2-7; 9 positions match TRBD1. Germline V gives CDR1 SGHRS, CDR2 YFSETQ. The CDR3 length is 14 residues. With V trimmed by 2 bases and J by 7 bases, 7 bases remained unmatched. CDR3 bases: TGCGCCAGCAGCTTCCTACAGGGGGCGGCTGAGCAGTACTTC. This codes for CASSFLQGAAEQYF.

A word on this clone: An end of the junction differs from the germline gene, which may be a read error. CDR3 DNA sequence: TGTGCCAGCAGTGAACCCTTTAGGCCCGAGCATTACTTC. Amino acids: CASSEPFRPEHYF. The rearrangement links TRBV2 to TRBJ2-7; D call uncertain. Germline CDR1 reads SNHLY; CDR2 reads FYNNEI. The CDR3 is 13 residues long.

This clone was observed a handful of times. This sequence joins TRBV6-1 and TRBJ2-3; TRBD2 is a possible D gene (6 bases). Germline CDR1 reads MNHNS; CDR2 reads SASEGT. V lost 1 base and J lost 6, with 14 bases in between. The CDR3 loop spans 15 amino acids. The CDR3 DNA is TGTGCCAGCAGTGAAGATATTAGCGGCTCCGATACGCAGTATTTT. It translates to CASSEDISGSDTQYF.

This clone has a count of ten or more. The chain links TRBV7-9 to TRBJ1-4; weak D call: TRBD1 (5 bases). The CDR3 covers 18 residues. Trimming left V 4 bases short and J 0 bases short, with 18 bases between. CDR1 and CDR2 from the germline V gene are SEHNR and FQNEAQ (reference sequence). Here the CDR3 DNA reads TGTGCCAGCAGCTCCTGGGGCCGAGTGGGAGCAACTAATGAAAAACTGTTTTTT. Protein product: CASSSWGRVGATNEKLFF.

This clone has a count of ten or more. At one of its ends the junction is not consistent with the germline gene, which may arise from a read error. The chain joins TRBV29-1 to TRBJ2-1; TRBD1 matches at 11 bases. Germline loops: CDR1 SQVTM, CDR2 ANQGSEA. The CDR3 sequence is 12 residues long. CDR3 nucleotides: TGCAGCGTTGGAGGACAGGGGGCTACCGTACTCTTC. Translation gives CSVGGQGATVLF.

The CDR3 protein is CASSEKTGATGELFF. The DNA of the CDR3 is TGTGCCAGCAGCGAAAAGACAGGGGCCACCGGGGAGCTGTTTTTT. The chain has TRBV9 and TRBJ2-2; 8 nucleotides agree with TRBD1. This CDR3 is 15 amino acids long. Germline CDR1 reads SGDLS; CDR2 reads YYNGEE. V shed 3 bases, J shed 4 bases, and the junction held 5 bases outside the gene matches.

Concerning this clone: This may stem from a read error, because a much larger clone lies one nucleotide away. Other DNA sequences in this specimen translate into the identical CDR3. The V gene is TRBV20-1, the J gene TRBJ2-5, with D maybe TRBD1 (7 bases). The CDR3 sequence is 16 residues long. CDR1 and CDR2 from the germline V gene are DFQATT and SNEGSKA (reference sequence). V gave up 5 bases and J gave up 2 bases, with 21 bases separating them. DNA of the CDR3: TGCAGTGCTCAGGGGGGACAGTGGGCCACACAAGAGACCCAGTACTTC. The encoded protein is CSAQGGQWATQETQYF.

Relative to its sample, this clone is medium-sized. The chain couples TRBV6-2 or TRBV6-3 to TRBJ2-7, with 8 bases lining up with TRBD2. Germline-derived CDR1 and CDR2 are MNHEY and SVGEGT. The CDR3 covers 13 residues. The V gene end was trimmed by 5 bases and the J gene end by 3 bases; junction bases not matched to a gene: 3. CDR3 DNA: TGTGCCAGCAGTGGGACTAGAGGCTACGAGCAGTACTTC. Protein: CASSGTRGYEQYF.

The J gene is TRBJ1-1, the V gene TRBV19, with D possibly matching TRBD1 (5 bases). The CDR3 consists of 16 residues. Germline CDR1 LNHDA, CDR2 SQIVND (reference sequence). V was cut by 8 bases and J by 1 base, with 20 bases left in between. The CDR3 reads CASRMTQGPGNTEAFF. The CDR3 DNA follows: TGTGCCAGTCGAATGACCCAGGGACCCGGGAACACTGAAGCTTTCTTT.

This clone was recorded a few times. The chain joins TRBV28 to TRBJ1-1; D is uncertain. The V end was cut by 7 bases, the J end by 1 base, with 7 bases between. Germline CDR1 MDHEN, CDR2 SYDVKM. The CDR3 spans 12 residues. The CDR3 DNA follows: TGTGCCAGCATTAAGTGGAACACTGAAGCTTTCTTT. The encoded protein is CASIKWNTEAFF.

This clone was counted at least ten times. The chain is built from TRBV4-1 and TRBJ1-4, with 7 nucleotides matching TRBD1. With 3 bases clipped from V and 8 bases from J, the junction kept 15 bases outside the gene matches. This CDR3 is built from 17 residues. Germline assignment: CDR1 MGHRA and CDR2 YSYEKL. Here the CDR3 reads CASSQDRIGRGGEKLFF. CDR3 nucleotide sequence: TGCGCCAGCAGCCAGGACCGAATCGGCAGGGGGGGGGAAAAACTGTTTTTT.

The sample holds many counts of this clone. The CDR3 loop is CASSQFLGDTQYF. The CDR3, as DNA: TGTGCCAGCAGCCAATTCCTAGGAGATACGCAGTATTTT. The genes are TRBV3-1 and TRBJ2-3; D gene unclear. Trimming removed 2 bases from V and 5 bases from J, with 8 bases in between. The length of the CDR3 is 13 residues. Germline CDR1 is LGHDT and CDR2 is YNNKEL (reference sequence).

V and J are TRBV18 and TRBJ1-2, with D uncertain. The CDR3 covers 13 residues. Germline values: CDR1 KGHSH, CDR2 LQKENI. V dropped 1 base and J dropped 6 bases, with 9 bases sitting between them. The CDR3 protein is CASSPRTVDGYTF. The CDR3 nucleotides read TGTGCCAGCTCACCACGGACCGTAGATGGCTACACCTTC.

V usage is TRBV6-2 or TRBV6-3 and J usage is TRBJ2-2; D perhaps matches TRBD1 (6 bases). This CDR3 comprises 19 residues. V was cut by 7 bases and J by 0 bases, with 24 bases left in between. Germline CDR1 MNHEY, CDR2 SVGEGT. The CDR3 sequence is CASTYWNREVFANTGELFF. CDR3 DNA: TGTGCCAGCACCTACTGGAACAGGGAAGTCTTCGCGAACACCGGGGAGCTGTTTTTT.

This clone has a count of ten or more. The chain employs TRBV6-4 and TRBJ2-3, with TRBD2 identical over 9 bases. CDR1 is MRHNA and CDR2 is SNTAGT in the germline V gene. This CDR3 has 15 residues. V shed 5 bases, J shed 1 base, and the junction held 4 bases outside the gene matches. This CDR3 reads CASSPSGVGTDTQYF. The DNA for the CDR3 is TGTGCCAGCAGTCCTAGCGGGGTAGGCACAGATACGCAGTATTTT.

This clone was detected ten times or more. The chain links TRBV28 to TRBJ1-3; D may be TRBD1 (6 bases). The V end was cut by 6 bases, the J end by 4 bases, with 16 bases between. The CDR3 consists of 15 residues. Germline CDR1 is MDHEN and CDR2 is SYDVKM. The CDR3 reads CASRREGDIGNTIYF. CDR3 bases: TGTGCCAGCAGAAGAGAAGGGGACATCGGAAACACCATATATTTT. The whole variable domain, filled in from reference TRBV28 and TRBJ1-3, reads DVKVTQSSRYLVKRTGEKVFLECVQDMDHENMFWYRQDPGLGLRLIYFSYDVKMKEKGDIPEGYSVSREKKERFSLILESASTNQTSMYLCASRREGDIGNTIYFGEGSWLTVV.

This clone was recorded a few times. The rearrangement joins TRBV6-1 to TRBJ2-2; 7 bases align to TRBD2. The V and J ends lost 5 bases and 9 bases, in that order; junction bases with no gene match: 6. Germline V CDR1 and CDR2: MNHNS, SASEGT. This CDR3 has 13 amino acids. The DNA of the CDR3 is TGTGCCAGCAGTCTAGCGGAAACCTGGGAGCTGTTTTTT. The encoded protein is CASSLAETWELFF.

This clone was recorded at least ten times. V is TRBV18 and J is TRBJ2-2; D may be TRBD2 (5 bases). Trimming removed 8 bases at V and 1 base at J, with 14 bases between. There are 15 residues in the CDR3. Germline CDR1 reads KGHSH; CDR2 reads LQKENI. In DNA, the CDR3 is TGTGCCAGCCCCAGTGGACTGGAGAACACCGGGGAGCTGTTTTTT. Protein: CASPSGLENTGELFF.

CDR3 coding DNA: TGTGCCAGCCGCCGACAGGGCCAGGAGGCCTACGAGCAGTACTTC. This codes for CASRRQGQEAYEQYF. The chain is built from TRBV5-6 and TRBJ2-7, with 7 bases lining up with TRBD1. The V segment lost 7 bases and the J segment 2 bases; nucleotides outside the gene matches: 12. Germline CDR1 is SGHDT and CDR2 is YYEEEE. This CDR3 comprises 15 residues.

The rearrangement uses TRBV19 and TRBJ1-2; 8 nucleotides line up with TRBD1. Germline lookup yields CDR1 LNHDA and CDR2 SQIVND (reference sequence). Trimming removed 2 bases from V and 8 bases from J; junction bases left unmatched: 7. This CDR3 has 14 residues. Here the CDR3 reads CASSIPGQVVGYTF. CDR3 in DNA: TGTGCCAGTAGTATACCGGGACAGGTGGTCGGCTACACCTTC.

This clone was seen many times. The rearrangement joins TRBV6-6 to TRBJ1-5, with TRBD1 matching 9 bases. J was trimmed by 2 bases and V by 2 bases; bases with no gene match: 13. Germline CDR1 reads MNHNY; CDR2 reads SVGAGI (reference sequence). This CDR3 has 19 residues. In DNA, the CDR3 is TGTGCCAGCAGTTACCCGACAGGGGGGCCGGGGGGAGGCAATCAGCCCCAGCATTTT. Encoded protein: CASSYPTGGPGGGNQPQHF.

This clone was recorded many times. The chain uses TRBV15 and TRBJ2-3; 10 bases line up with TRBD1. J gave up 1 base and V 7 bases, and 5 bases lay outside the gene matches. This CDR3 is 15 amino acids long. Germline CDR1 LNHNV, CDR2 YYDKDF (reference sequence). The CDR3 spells CATNPGTGGTDTQYF. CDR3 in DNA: TGTGCCACCAACCCCGGGACAGGGGGCACAGATACGCAGTATTTT.

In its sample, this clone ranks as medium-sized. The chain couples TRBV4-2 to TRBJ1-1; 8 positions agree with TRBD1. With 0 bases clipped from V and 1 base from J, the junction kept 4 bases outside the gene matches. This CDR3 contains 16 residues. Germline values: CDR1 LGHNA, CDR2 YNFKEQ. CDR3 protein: CASSQDLGTGNTEAFF. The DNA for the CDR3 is TGTGCCAGCAGCCAAGATCTGGGGACAGGGAACACTGAAGCTTTCTTT.

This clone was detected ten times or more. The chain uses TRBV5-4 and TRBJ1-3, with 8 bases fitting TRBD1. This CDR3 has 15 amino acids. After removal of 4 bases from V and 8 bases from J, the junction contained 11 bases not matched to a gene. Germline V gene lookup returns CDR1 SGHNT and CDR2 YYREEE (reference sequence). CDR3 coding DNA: TGTGCCAGCAGCACGCGGACAGGGAGGGGGGACACCATATATTTT. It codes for CASSTRTGRGDTIYF. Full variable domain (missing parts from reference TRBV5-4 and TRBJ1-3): ETGVTQSPTHLIKTRGQQVTLRCSSQSGHNTVSWYQQALGQGPQFIFQYYREEENGRGNFPPRFSGLQFPNYSSELNVNALELDDSALYLCASSTRTGRGDTIYFGEGSWLTVV.